Listed below are T cell receptor beta chains from one sample, sequenced in a study of cytomegalovirus exposure and HLA in healthy donors. Method: immunoSEQ multiplex PCR; TCRdb's copy keeps in-frame clones and lacks some. Recorded for this sample: about 160,000 clones. Sequences were obtained from PBMCs. The receptors here all came from a woman aged 45-59 years in good health and CMV-seronegative. Both conserved end residues are part of each CDR3.

V	J	CDR3
TRBV19	TRBJ2-3	CASSSLRTGVSTDTQYF
TRBV4-2	TRBJ1-4	CASSQGGPVNEKLFF
TRBV5-1	TRBJ1-2	CASSSRVNYGYTF
TRBV4-2	TRBJ1-4	CASSQDGTGKNEKLFF
TRBV11-2	TRBJ1-1	CASSLAKTEAFF
TRBV6-6	TRBJ1-1	CASSLTGVEAFF
TRBV6-1	TRBJ1-1	CASNVGGIGTEAFF
TRBV5-6	TRBJ2-5	CASSFELGGETQYF
TRBV7-3	TRBJ2-1	CASSLGGPTYNEQFF
TRBV18	TRBJ2-3	CATRPLIGEGVIKGDTQYF
TRBV14	TRBJ2-3	CASSQVSGETDTQYF
TRBV18	TRBJ1-5	CASSPSTVQQPQHF
TRBV9	TRBJ2-3	CASSPSSTSGSYTQYF
TRBV15	TRBJ1-5	CATSTRQGRQPQHF
TRBV4-1	TRBJ1-5	CASSQNWNRGDQPQHF
TRBV7-9	TRBJ1-6	CASSRDTQGMDSPLHF
TRBV5-5	TRBJ2-1	CASSLGPGNEQFF
TRBV28	TRBJ2-7	CASSLSSGRYYEQYF
TRBV27	TRBJ1-2	CASSLRDRGFYGYTF
TRBV7-8	TRBJ1-5	CASSSRGGSSNQPQHF
TRBV5-1	TRBJ2-5	CASGGQGLRETQYF
TRBV7-9	TRBJ1-2	CASSLPHVRQVPGVGYTF
TRBV28	TRBJ2-3	CASSADRSTDTQYF
TRBV10-3	TRBJ2-5	CAISESSGNQETQYF
TRBV11-3	TRBJ2-5	CASGGGAGETQYF
TRBV5-1	TRBJ2-5	CASSLNAAGEETQYF
TRBV5-6	TRBJ1-2	CASSSDRGITNYGYTF
TRBV28	TRBJ2-1	CASSVGGERYNEQFF
TRBV5-1	TRBJ1-1	CASSLTGQQNTEAFF
TRBV7-9	TRBJ2-1	CASELYNEQFF
TRBV5-1	TRBJ2-1	CASSTDRDRDYNEQFF
TRBV4-1	TRBJ2-7	CASSPGQGAGYEQYF
TRBV7-9	TRBJ1-3	CASSLRQGRWGFSGNTIYF
TRBV11-3	TRBJ1-1	CASSRGGANTEAFF
TRBV28	TRBJ1-5	CASNPTGAHNQPQHF
TRBV9	TRBJ2-2	CASSVARQGTGELFF
TRBV5-1	TRBJ2-7	CASKPTSGSSHEQYF
TRBV4-1	TRBJ1-5	CASSHPTGDLSNQPQHF
TRBV5-1	TRBJ1-6	CASSPGDGNSPLHF
TRBV9	TRBJ2-3	CASSTRLAVSTDTQYF
TRBV5-1	TRBJ2-3	CASSLGGGAGTDTQYF